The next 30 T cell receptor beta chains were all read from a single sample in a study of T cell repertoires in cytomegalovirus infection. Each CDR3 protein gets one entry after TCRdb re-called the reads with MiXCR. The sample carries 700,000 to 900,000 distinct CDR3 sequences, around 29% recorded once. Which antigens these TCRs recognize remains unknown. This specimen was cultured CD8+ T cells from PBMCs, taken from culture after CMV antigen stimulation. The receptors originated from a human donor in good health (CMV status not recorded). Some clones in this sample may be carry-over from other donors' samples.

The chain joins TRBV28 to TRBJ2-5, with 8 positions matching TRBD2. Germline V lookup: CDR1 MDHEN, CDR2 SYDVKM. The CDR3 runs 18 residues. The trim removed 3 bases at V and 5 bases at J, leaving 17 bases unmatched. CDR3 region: CASSFMGAGEGGGETQYF. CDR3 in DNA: TGTGCCAGCAGTTTTATGGGAGCGGGGGAAGGGGGGGGGGAGACCCAGTACTTC.

The CDR3: CASSLTWDRVPNYGYTF. In nucleotides, the CDR3 is TGTGCCAGCAGTTTAACTTGGGACAGGGTCCCTAACTATGGCTACACCTTC. The chain joins TRBV27 to TRBJ1-2; the match to TRBD1 covers 9 bases. The CDR3 consists of 17 residues. With 2 bases clipped from V and 0 bases from J, the junction kept 7 bases outside the gene matches. CDR1 is MNHEY and CDR2 is SMNVEV in the germline V gene (reference sequence).

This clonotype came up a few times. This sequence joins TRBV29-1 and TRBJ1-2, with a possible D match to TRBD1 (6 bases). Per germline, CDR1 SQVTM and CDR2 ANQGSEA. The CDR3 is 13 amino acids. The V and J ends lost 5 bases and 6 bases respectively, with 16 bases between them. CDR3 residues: CSVLNAKGDGYTF. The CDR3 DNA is TGCAGCGTTTTAAACGCGAAGGGGGATGGCTACACCTTC.

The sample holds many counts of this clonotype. The CDR3 DNA reads TGTGCCATCAGTGAGCCGACTCTTTGGACCCAGTACTTC. Amino acid sequence: CAISEPTLWTQYF. The rearrangement uses TRBV10-3 and TRBJ2-5; no clear D gene. The V gene lost 2 bases and the J gene lost 7 bases, with 11 bases spanning the gap. The CDR3 contains 13 residues. The V gene's germline CDR1 is ENHRY and CDR2 SYGVKD.

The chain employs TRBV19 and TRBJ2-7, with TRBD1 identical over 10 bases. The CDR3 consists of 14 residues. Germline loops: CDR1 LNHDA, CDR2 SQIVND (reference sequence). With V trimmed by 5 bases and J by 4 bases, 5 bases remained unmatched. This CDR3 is CASSSDRGRYEQYF. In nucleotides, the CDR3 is TGTGCCAGTAGTTCGGACAGGGGGAGGTACGAGCAGTACTTC.

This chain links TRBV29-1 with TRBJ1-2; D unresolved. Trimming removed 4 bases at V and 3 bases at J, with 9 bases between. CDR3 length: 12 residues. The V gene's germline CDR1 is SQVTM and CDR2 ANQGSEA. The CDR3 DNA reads TGCAGCGTTGTGGGAGGGCACTATGGCTACACCTTC. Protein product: CSVVGGHYGYTF.

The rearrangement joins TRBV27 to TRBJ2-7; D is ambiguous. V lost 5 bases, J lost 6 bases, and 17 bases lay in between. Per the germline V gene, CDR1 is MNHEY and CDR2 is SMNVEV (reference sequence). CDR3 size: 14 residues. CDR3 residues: CASSNGLGFPEQYF. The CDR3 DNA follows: TGTGCCAGCAGTAACGGGCTGGGGTTTCCCGAGCAGTACTTC.

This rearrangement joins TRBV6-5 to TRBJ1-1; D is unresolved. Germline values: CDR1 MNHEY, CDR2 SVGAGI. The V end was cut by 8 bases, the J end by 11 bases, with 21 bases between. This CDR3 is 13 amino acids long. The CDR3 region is CASGIQPRMEAFF. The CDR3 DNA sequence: TGTGCCAGCGGAATACAGCCGCGTATGGAGGCTTTCTTT.

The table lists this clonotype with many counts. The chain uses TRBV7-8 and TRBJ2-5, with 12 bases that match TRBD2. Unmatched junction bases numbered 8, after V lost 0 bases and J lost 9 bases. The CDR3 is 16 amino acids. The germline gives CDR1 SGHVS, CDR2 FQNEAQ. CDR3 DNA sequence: TGTGCCAGCAGCTTAGCGGGCCTAGCGGGGGGGCTTGCCCAGTACTTC. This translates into CASSLAGLAGGLAQYF.

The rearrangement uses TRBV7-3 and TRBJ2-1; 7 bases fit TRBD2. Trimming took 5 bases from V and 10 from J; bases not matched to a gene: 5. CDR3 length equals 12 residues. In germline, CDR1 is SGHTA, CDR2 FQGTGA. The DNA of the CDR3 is TGTGCCAGCAGCCCGGCGGGAGAGGAGCAGTTCTTC. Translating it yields CASSPAGEEQFF. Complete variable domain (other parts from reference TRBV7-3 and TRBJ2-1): GAGVSQTPSNKVTEKGKYVELRCDPISGHTALYWYRQSLGQGPEFLIYFQGTGAADDSGLPNDRFFAVRPEGSVSTLKIQRTERGDSAVYLCASSPAGEEQFFGPGTRLTVL.

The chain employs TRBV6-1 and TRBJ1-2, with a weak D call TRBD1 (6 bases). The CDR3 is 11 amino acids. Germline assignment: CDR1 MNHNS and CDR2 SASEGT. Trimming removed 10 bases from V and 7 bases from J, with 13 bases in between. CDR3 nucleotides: TGTGCCATCGGGACATTTCGTGGCTACACCTTC. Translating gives CAIGTFRGYTF.

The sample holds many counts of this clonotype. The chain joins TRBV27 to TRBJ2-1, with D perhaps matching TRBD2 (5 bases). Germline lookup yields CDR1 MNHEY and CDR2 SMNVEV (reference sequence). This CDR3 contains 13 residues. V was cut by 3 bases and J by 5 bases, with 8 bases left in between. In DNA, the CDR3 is TGTGCCAGCAGTTTTGGAGGAAACAATGAGCAGTTCTTC. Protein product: CASSFGGNNEQFF.

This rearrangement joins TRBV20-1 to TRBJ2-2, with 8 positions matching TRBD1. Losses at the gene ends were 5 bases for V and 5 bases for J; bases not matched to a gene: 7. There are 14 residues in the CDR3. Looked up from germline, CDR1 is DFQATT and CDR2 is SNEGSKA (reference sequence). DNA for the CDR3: TGCAGTGCTCCAGACAGGGGAAGGACCGGGGAGCTGTTTTTT. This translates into CSAPDRGRTGELFF.

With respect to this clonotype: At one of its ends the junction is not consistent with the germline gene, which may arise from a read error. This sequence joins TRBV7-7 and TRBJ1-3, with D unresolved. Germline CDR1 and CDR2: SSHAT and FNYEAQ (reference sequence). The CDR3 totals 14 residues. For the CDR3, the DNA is TGTGCTAGCAGCCCCCTGGACTCTGGAAACACCATATATTTT. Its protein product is CASSPLDSGNTIYF. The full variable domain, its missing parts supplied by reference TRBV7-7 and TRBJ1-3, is GAGVSQSPRYKVTKRGQDVTLRCDPISSHATLYWYQQALGQGPEFLTYFNYEAQPDKSGLPSDRFSAERPEGSISTLTIQRTEQRDSAMYRCASSPLDSGNTIYFGEGSWLTVV.

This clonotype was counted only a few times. In DNA form, the CDR3 reads TGTGCCAGCAGTTACCGGGGCAGGGGAGGGGAAAAACTGTTTTTT. Translation: CASSYRGRGGEKLFF. The chain couples TRBV27 to TRBJ1-4; possibly TRBD1 for D (6 bases). Germline V gives CDR1 MNHEY, CDR2 SMNVEV (reference sequence). There are 15 residues in the CDR3. Trimming pared 4 bases from V and 8 bases from J, leaving 17 bases between.

The CDR3: CASRRPRRRAGVNTEAFF. DNA of the CDR3: TGTGCCAGCCGACGACCTCGGAGGAGGGCGGGGGTGAACACTGAAGCTTTCTTT. The chain joins TRBV6-1 to TRBJ1-1; possibly TRBD1 for D (5 bases). The V gene's germline CDR1 is MNHNS and CDR2 SASEGT. Trimming took off 8 bases at V and 0 bases at J, with 25 bases between the two ends. This CDR3 is built from 18 residues.

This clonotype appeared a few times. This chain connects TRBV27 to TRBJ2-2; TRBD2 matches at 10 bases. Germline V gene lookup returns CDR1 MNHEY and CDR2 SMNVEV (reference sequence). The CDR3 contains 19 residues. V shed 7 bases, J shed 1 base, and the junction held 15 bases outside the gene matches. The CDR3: CASTIRYPSGGKNTGELFF. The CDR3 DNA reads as TGTGCCAGCACCATCCGATACCCTAGCGGGGGAAAGAACACCGGGGAGCTGTTTTTT.

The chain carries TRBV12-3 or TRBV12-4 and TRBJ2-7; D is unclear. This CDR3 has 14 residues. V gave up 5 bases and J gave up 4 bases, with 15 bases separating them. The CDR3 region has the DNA TGTGCCAGCAGTCGCCCCCAACTAAAATACGAGCAGTACTTC. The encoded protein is CASSRPQLKYEQYF.

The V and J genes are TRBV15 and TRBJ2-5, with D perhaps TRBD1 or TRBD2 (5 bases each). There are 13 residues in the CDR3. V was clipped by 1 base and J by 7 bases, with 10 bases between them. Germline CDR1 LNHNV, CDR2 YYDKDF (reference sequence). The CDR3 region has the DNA TGTGCCACCAGCAGAGTGCCGGGGCGGACCCAGTACTTC. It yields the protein CATSRVPGRTQYF.

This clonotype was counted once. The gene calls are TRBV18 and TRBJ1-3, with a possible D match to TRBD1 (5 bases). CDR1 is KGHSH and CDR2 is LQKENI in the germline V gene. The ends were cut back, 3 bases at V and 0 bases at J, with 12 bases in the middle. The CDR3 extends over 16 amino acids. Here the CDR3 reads CASSPRTYNSGNTIYF. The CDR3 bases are TGTGCCAGCTCACCCCGGACATATAACTCTGGAAACACCATATATTTT.

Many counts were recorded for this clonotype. DNA for the CDR3: TGTGCCAGCAGCTTAGATCTAGGACGACCCAGCACAGATACGCAGTATTTT. Translated, it gives CASSLDLGRPSTDTQYF. The V and J genes are TRBV7-9 and TRBJ2-3, with D hard to call. This CDR3 has 17 amino acids. CDR1 and CDR2 (germline): SEHNR, FQNEAQ (reference sequence). V lost 1 base to trimming and J lost 0 bases, with 14 bases between them.

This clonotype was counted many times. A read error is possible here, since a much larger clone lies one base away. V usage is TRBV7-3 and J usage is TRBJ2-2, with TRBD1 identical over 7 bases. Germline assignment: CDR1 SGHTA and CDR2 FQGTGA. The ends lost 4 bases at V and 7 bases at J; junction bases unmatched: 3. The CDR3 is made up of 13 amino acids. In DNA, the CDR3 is TGTGCCAGCAGCTCACAGGGGATCGGGGAGCTGTTTTTT. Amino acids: CASSSQGIGELFF.

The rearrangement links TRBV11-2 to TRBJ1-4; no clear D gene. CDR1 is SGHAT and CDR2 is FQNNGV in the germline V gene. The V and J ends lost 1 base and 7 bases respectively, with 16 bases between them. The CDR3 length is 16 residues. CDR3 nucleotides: TGTGCCAGCAGCTTAGTCCTCCAGGAAGTTGGTGAAAAACTGTTTTTT. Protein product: CASSLVLQEVGEKLFF.

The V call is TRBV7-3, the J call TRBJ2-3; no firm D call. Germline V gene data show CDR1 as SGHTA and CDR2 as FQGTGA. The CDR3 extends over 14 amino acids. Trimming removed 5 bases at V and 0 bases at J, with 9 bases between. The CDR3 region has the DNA TGTGCCAGCAGCGCCTTCTCTAGCACAGATACGCAGTATTTT. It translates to CASSAFSSTDTQYF.

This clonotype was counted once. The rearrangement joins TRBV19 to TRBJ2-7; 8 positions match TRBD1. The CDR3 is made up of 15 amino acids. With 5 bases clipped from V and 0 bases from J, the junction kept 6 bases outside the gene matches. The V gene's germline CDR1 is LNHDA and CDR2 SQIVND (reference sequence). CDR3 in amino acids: CASSDGQGSSYEQYF. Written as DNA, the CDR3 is TGTGCCAGTAGTGACGGACAGGGTAGCTCCTACGAGCAGTACTTC.

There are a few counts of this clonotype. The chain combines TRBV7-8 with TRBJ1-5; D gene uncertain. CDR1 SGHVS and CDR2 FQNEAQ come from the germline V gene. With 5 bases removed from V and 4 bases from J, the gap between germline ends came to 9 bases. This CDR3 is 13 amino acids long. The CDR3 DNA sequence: TGTGCCAGCAGCCAGTTGGGGAATCAGCCCCAGCATTTT. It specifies CASSQLGNQPQHF.

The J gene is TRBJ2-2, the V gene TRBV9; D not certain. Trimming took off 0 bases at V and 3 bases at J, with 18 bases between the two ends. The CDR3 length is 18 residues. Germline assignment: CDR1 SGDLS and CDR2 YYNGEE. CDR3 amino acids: CASSVANRLERDTGELFF. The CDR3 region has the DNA TGTGCCAGCAGCGTAGCTAACCGCCTGGAACGGGACACCGGGGAGCTGTTTTTT.

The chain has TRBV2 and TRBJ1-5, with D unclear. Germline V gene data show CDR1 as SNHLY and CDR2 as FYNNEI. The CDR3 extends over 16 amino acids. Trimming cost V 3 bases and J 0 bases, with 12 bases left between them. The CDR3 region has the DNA TGTGCCAGCAGTGAGGAGACATTGTATAGCAATCAGCCCCAGCATTTT. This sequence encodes CASSEETLYSNQPQHF.

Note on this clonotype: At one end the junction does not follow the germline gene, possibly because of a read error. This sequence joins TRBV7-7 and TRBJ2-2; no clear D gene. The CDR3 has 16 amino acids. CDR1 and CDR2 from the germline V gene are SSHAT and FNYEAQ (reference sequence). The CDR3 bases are TGTGCTACCCTTCAGTTTCTGGCGACGAACACCGAGGAGCTGTTTTTT. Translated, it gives CATLQFLATNTEELFF.

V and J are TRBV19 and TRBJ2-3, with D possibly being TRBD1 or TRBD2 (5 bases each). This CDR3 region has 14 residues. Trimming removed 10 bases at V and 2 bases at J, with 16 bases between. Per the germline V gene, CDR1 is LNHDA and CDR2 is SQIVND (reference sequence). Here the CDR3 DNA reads TGTGCCACTTCGGGAAAGGGGCTCACAGATACGCAGTATTTT. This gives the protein CATSGKGLTDTQYF.